The clone carrying this TCR beta chain came up once. Antigen specificity is unknown. These data originate in a study of post-analysis software for immune sequencing data. As for the study in general: In terms of disease course, relapsing-remitting, secondary progressive and progressive-relapsing multiple sclerosis were included. Study results and limitations: TRBV5-6, TRBV5-1 and TRBV20-1 were among four or five TRBV segments more frequent in patients than controls.

Trimming stripped 4 bases from V and 0 bases from J, with 10 bases between. The CDR3 is 16 residues long. Germline CDR1 SGHVS, CDR2 FNYEAQ. Unique molecular identifiers tagged the TCR beta cDNA libraries. T cells, about 0.95 to 10 million of them, yielded approximately 530,000 cDNA molecules. A single record per CDR3 protein comes from TCRdb applying MiXCR to the PCR reads. This table holds hundreds of thousands of distinct CDR3 sequences, around 40% found once. Sequencing used blood. This TCR came from a girl aged 10 to 17 with multiple sclerosis. V is TRBV7-6 and J is TRBJ2-6, with D perhaps TRBD1 (5 bases). This CDR3 is CASSSAGYSGANVLTF. In DNA form, the CDR3 reads TGTGCCAGCAGCTCCGCAGGGTACTCTGGGGCCAACGTCCTGACTTTC.